The present T cell receptor (beta chain) was sequenced within a study of a mutant IDH1 vaccine in newly diagnosed glioma. Study as a whole: Vaccinations were initiated 4-6 weeks following radiotherapy alone, or were given together with temozolomide cycles. Notes on the study in general: Of the patients, 93.3% had vaccine-induced immune responses.

The time point here: week 47, end of study. Vaccination used 300 ug of mutant IDH1 20-mer peptide per dose, with topical imiquimod. Donors had new WHO grade 3 or 4 IDH1-mutant, ATRX-lost astrocytomas. The V end lost 4 bases, the J end lost 0 bases, and 11 bases lay between the germline ends. The CDR3 runs to 15 residues. Germline V gene sequence: CDR1 MNHEY, CDR2 SVGAGI. Concerning this clone: Its antigen remains unidentified.

This table comes from immunoSEQ multiplex PCR, and its TCRdb copy is limited to in-frame clones, with some not included. The sample consists of some 57,000 clones, over 75% of them appearing once. V usage is TRBV6-5 and J usage is TRBJ2-3, with D possibly being TRBD2 (5 bases). The specimen was PBMCs, collected from a glioma patient whose treatment included an IDH1 peptide vaccine. The receptor comes from a woman aged 40-49 years with glioma. Some clones in this sample may be carry-over from other donors' samples. CDR3 amino acids: CASSSRLPSTDTQYF. In nucleotides, the CDR3 is TGTGCCAGCAGTTCGCGACTACCTAGCACAGATACGCAGTATTTT.